A single sample gave rise to the 16 T cell receptor beta chains below, sequenced in a study of T cell repertoires in cytomegalovirus infection. In TCRdb, the reads were re-called with MiXCR into one record per CDR3 protein. This table holds 500,000 to 600,000 distinct CDR3 sequences, more than 15% found once. Sequenced material: CD8+ T cells from PBMCs. Receptors were obtained from a human donor in good health (CMV status not recorded). Some clones in this sample may be carry-over from other donors' samples.

This clonotype came up a few times. This sequence joins TRBV5-1 and TRBJ1-6; no clear D gene. With 4 bases removed from V and 2 bases from J, the gap between germline ends came to 13 bases. The CDR3 sequence is 16 residues long. Germline V gene data show CDR1 as SGHRS and CDR2 as YFSETQ. Here the CDR3 DNA reads TGCGCCAGCAGCCCCGCCCGGGAGACCTATAATTCACCCCTCCACTTT. Translation: CASSPARETYNSPLHF.

This clonotype occurred many times. The chain carries TRBV25-1 and TRBJ1-1; D gene uncertain. The CDR3 has 13 residues. V was trimmed by 1 base and J by 4 bases, leaving 7 bases between them. Germline CDR1 is MGHDK and CDR2 is SYGVNS. CDR3 coding DNA: TGTGCCAGCAGTGAATGGGAGGGCACTGAAGCTTTCTTT. It specifies CASSEWEGTEAFF. Together with reference TRBV25-1 and TRBJ1-1, the CDR3 gives the full variable domain: EADIYQTPRYLVIGTGKKITLECSQTMGHDKMYWYQQDPGMELHLIHYSYGVNSTEKGDLSSESTVSRIRTEHFPLTLESARPSHTSQYLCASSEWEGTEAFFGQGTRLTVV.

This clonotype was counted many times. The genes are TRBV7-9 and TRBJ2-1; D perhaps matches TRBD2 (6 bases). The CDR3 is made up of 15 amino acids. The ends were cut back, 8 bases at V and 3 bases at J, with 17 bases in the middle. Germline CDR1 is SEHNR and CDR2 is FQNEAQ (reference sequence). The CDR3 DNA reads TGTGCCAGCCTACCCGGGAGCGCCGGCTACAATGAGCAGTTCTTC. It is translated as CASLPGSAGYNEQFF.

This rearrangement joins TRBV7-7 to TRBJ2-1; a possible D gene is TRBD2 (6 bases). V lost 1 base to trimming and J lost 9 bases, with 10 bases between them. The CDR3 consists of 13 residues. Germline values: CDR1 SSHAT, CDR2 FNYEAQ (reference sequence). CDR3 DNA sequence: TGTGCCAGCAGCTTAGAGATGGGACTTGAGCAGTTCTTC. Amino acid sequence: CASSLEMGLEQFF.

This clonotype came up a few times. The chain recombines TRBV18 with TRBJ2-3; the D gene is possibly TRBD2 (6 bases). The germline V and J ends were trimmed by 0 bases and 3 bases, with 7 bases remaining between them. The CDR3 has 14 amino acids. Germline CDR1 is KGHSH and CDR2 is LQKENI. CDR3 in DNA: TGTGCCAGCTCACCACCTGGAGGGACAGATACGCAGTATTTT. Amino acids: CASSPPGGTDTQYF.

With regard to this clonotype: This may be a read error, as it is one base from a much larger clone. The chain uses TRBV12-3 or TRBV12-4 and TRBJ2-1, with 7 positions matching TRBD2. V lost 11 bases, J lost 3 bases, and 10 bases stayed unmatched. This CDR3 has 14 residues. This chain's CDR3 is CALTLADFYNEQFF. The CDR3 DNA reads TGTGCCCTGACGCTAGCGGACTTCTACAATGAGCAGTTCTTC.

Comment on this clonotype: The missing conserved phenylalanine or tryptophan at the end of this CDR3 makes a read error likely. This chain uses TRBV7-2 with TRBJ1-2; no definite D call. The CDR3 covers 15 residues. The germline CDR1 and CDR2 sequences are SGHTA and FQGNSA. V was shortened by 1 base and J by 9 bases, with 18 bases between the two germline ends. The chain's CDR3 is CASSLDPGWGVCYTY. In nucleotides, the CDR3 is TGTGCCAGCAGCTTAGATCCGGGTTGGGGAGTTTGCTACACCTAC.

This clonotype came up many times. This chain links TRBV11-2 with TRBJ2-1; D gene uncertain. Germline CDR1 reads SGHAT; CDR2 reads FQNNGV. The CDR3 consists of 13 residues. The V end was cut by 5 bases, the J end by 2 bases, with 7 bases between. DNA of the CDR3: TGTGCCAGCAGCCTTGAGCCCTACAATGAGCAGTTCTTC. It is translated as CASSLEPYNEQFF.

On this clonotype: The conserved final phenylalanine or tryptophan is absent from the CDR3, which likely points to a read error. The chain couples TRBV5-1 to TRBJ2-7; TRBD2 might be the D (5 bases). V dropped 1 base and J dropped 0 bases, with 17 bases sitting between them. Germline CDR1 and CDR2: SGHRS and YFSETQ. The CDR3 has 17 residues. For the CDR3, the DNA is TGCGCCAGCAGCTTGCCCACTATTGTGGGGAGCTCCTACGAGCAGTACTTA. This codes for CASSLPTIVGSSYEQYL.

This clonotype was seen at least ten times. In nucleotides, the CDR3 is TGTGCCCTCTCGACAGGGGTCACCGGGGAGCTGTTTTTT. Translation: CALSTGVTGELFF. The V and J genes are TRBV12-3 or TRBV12-4 and TRBJ2-2; 8 nucleotides agree with TRBD1. V lost 11 bases to trimming and J lost 4 bases; unmatched junction nucleotides: 6. This CDR3 is built from 13 residues.

The sample holds a few counts of this clonotype. The chain carries TRBV6-4 and TRBJ1-2; 7 nucleotides match TRBD1. V dropped 10 bases and J dropped 4; count of bases not matched to a gene: 9. Germline V gene sequence: CDR1 MRHNA, CDR2 SNTAGT. This CDR3 region has 13 residues. CDR3 nucleotides: TGTGCCATCGCTGGACAGGAGGCCTATGGCTACACCTTC. Encoded protein: CAIAGQEAYGYTF.

This sequence joins TRBV2 and TRBJ2-5; TRBD2 is a possible D gene (6 bases). Trimming shortened V by 1 base and J by 3 bases, and 12 bases separated the two germline ends. There are 15 residues in the CDR3. Germline CDR1 and CDR2: SNHLY and FYNNEI. The CDR3: CASSEGNGGEETQYF. The CDR3, as DNA: TGTGCCAGCAGTGAAGGGAATGGAGGGGAAGAGACCCAGTACTTC.

This clonotype was seen only a few times. The chain is built from TRBV25-1 and TRBJ2-7; D is undetermined. There are 11 residues in the CDR3. Germline CDR1 MGHDK, CDR2 SYGVNS. V lost 4 bases and J 4 bases, leaving 5 bases between the germline ends. Here the CDR3 DNA reads TGTGCCAGCAGTGCCTTGTACGAGCAGTACTTC. It codes for CASSALYEQYF.

The CDR3, as DNA: TGTGCCAGCAGTGACTCCGGTATTTTTGGTTCACCCCTCCACTTT. Protein: CASSDSGIFGSPLHF. V usage is TRBV6-4 and J usage is TRBJ1-6; no clear D. Trimming stripped 0 bases from V and 9 bases from J, with 12 bases between. This CDR3 is 15 amino acids long. CDR1 MRHNA and CDR2 SNTAGT come from the germline V gene.

The chain joins TRBV9 to TRBJ2-4; D may be TRBD1 (6 bases). Trimming stripped 3 bases from V and 0 bases from J, with 13 bases between. The germline V gene encodes CDR1 SGDLS and CDR2 YYNGEE. The CDR3 sequence is 16 residues long. The CDR3 nucleotides are TGTGCCAGCAGCGGCGGACAGTTGGGAGCCAAAAACATTCAGTACTTC. It is translated as CASSGGQLGAKNIQYF.

This clonotype was seen only a few times. The rearrangement links TRBV20-1 to TRBJ1-1; D uncertain. The V end was cut by 1 base, the J end by 5 bases, with 17 bases between. CDR3 length: 15 residues. The germline V gene encodes CDR1 DFQATT and CDR2 SNEGSKA (reference sequence). The CDR3 loop is CSARGARDQETEAFF. The CDR3 coding sequence is TGCAGTGCTAGAGGGGCGAGGGATCAAGAGACTGAAGCTTTCTTT.